Each of the 19 T cell receptor beta chains below was sequenced from the same sample in a study of blood T cell repertoires in COVID-19. Measured with immunoSEQ multiplex PCR; TCRdb has only the in-frame clones, and not every one. The sample lists fewer than 250,000 clones, about 88% occurring once. The sequenced sample was peripheral blood. The receptor set was obtained from a man younger than 45 with acute or convalescent COVID-19.

The chain joins TRBV10-1 to TRBJ1-1; tentative D call: TRBD1 (6 bases). The CDR3 is 14 amino acids. CDR1 is WNHNN, CDR2 SYGVQD, per germline (reference sequence). Trimming took off 6 bases at V and 2 bases at J, with 13 bases between the two ends. The CDR3 bases are TGCGCCAGCAGCTTATCCAGGGGTAACACTGAAGCTTTCTTT. Translation gives CASSLSRGNTEAFF.

V and J are TRBV7-9 and TRBJ2-3; D unclear. Germline CDR1 reads SEHNR; CDR2 reads FQNEAQ (reference sequence). The CDR3 loop spans 15 amino acids. Trimming shortened V by 1 base and J by 6 bases, and 14 bases separated the two germline ends. CDR3 sequence reads: CASSLVGGVGDTQYF. Here the CDR3 DNA reads TGTGCCAGCAGCTTAGTTGGCGGAGTTGGGGATACGCAGTATTTT.

This chain connects TRBV5-5 to TRBJ1-2; 9 nucleotides match TRBD1. Losses at the gene ends were 2 bases for V and 0 bases for J; bases not matched to a gene: 8. Germline CDR1 and CDR2: SGHKS and YYEKEE (reference sequence). This CDR3 spans 17 amino acids. As DNA, the CDR3 is TGTGCCAGCAGCTTTGGACAGGGGCCCTTAGCTAACTATGGCTACACCTTC. Amino acids: CASSFGQGPLANYGYTF. Combining the CDR3 with reference TRBV5-5 and TRBJ1-2 gives the whole variable domain DAGVTQSPTHLIKTRGQQVTLRCSPISGHKSVSWYQQVLGQGPQFIFQYYEKEERGRGNFPDRFSARQFPNYSSELNVNALLLGDSALYLCASSFGQGPLANYGYTFGSGTRLTVV.

V gene TRBV7-9 combines with J gene TRBJ1-2; 8 bases are a match to TRBD1. Trimming cost V 5 bases and J 3 bases; bases outside gene matches: 8. Germline CDR1 is SEHNR and CDR2 is FQNEAQ (reference sequence). The CDR3 loop spans 15 amino acids. CDR3 coding DNA: TGTGCCAGCAGCGAGCCAGGGGGCGAGTACTATGGCTACACCTTC. The encoded protein is CASSEPGGEYYGYTF.

Notes on this clone: Other DNA sequences within the sample encode an identical CDR3. This chain joins TRBV30 and TRBJ2-7; D not certain. The CDR3 has 12 amino acids. Germline V gene lookup returns CDR1 GTSNPN and CDR2 SVGIG (reference sequence). V was shortened by 5 bases and J by 0 bases, with 8 bases between the two germline ends. The CDR3 nucleotides are TGTGCCTGGGGACGGAGCTCCTACGAGCAGTACTTC. Translating it yields CAWGRSSYEQYF. The whole variable domain, filled in from reference TRBV30 and TRBJ2-7, reads SQTIHQWPATLVQPVGSPLSLECTVEGTSNPNLYWYRQAAGRGLQLLFYSVGIGQISSEVPQNLSASRPQDRQFILSSKKLLLSDSGFYLCAWGRSSYEQYFGPGTRLTVT.

The chain employs TRBV7-9 and TRBJ2-5; TRBD2 might be the D (6 bases). Germline values: CDR1 SEHNR, CDR2 FQNEAQ (reference sequence). CDR3 length: 17 amino acids. The V gene lost 4 bases and the J gene lost 9 bases, with 27 bases spanning the gap. The DNA of the CDR3 is TGTGCCAGCAGCTATTGGATCTCCATTAGCGGCTGGGGGGCCCAGTACTTC. Translating it yields CASSYWISISGWGAQYF. Complete variable domain (other parts from reference TRBV7-9 and TRBJ2-5): DTGVSQNPRHKITKRGQNVTFRCDPISEHNRLYWYRQTLGQGPEFLTYFQNEAQLEKSRLLSDRFSAERPKGSFSTLEIQRTEQGDSAMYLCASSYWISISGWGAQYFGPGTRLLVL.

The chain uses TRBV2 and TRBJ2-3; 11 bases fit TRBD2. Germline V gene data show CDR1 as SNHLY and CDR2 as FYNNEI. The CDR3 runs 15 residues. Trimming removed 4 bases from V and 2 bases from J; junction bases left unmatched: 2. This CDR3 reads CASSVAGGPTDTQYF. The CDR3 DNA follows: TGTGCCAGCAGTGTAGCGGGGGGGCCCACAGATACGCAGTATTTT.

The chain links TRBV19 to TRBJ1-4; possibly TRBD1 for D (6 bases). The CDR3 loop spans 13 amino acids. Germline CDR1 and CDR2: LNHDA and SQIVND (reference sequence). Trimming removed 5 bases from V and 8 bases from J, with 12 bases in between. For the CDR3, the DNA is TGTGCCAGTAGTCTTACAGGGCGGGAAAAACTGTTTTTT. It specifies CASSLTGREKLFF. Full variable domain (outside the CDR3, taken from reference TRBV19 and TRBJ1-4): DGGITQSPKYLFRKEGQNVTLSCEQNLNHDAMYWYRQDPGQGLRLIYYSQIVNDFQKGDIAEGYSVSREKKESFPLTVTSAQKNPTAFYLCASSLTGREKLFFGSGTQLSVL.

The chain carries TRBV5-6 and TRBJ1-6, with D uncertain. This CDR3 comprises 15 residues. In germline, CDR1 is SGHDT, CDR2 YYEEEE. V lost 3 bases and J 0 bases, leaving 7 bases between the germline ends. This CDR3 is CASSWESSYNSPLHF. CDR3 sequence (DNA): TGTGCCAGCAGCTGGGAGAGCTCCTATAATTCACCCCTCCACTTT.

The CDR3 loop reads CASSLYGLQETQYF. The CDR3 DNA follows: TGTGCCAGCAGTTTATATGGCTTGCAAGAGACCCAGTACTTC. The rearrangement links TRBV27 to TRBJ2-5; D call uncertain. Trimming took 1 base from V and 2 from J, leaving 8 bases between them. This CDR3 has 14 residues. Germline V CDR1 and CDR2: MNHEY, SMNVEV (reference sequence).

The chain carries TRBV6-5 and TRBJ2-4; D not certain. CDR1 is MNHEY, CDR2 SVGAGI, per germline. V lost 4 bases and J 1 base, leaving 8 bases between the germline ends. The CDR3 runs to 14 residues. The CDR3, as DNA: TGTGCCAGCAGTTCTAGTCAGGCCAAAAACATTCAGTACTTC. This translates into CASSSSQAKNIQYF.

J is TRBJ1-5 and V is TRBV28; TRBD1 matches 7 bases. Germline V gene data show CDR1 as MDHEN and CDR2 as SYDVKM. The J segment lost 5 bases and the V segment lost 4 bases, leaving 8 bases of the junction unmatched. The CDR3 consists of 15 residues. CDR3 coding DNA: TGTGCCAGCAGTTCCCCAATGACAGGGTATCAGCCCCAGCATTTT. As protein: CASSSPMTGYQPQHF.

The gene calls are TRBV27 and TRBJ1-6, with TRBD1 as a possible D gene (6 bases). Trimming shortened V by 11 bases and J by 3 bases, and 11 bases separated the two germline ends. Germline V gene lookup returns CDR1 MNHEY and CDR2 SMNVEV (reference sequence). This CDR3 contains 13 residues. The CDR3 DNA sequence: TGTGCCTCCTCACAGGGCTATAATTCACCCCTCCACTTT. It translates to CASSQGYNSPLHF.

The chain carries TRBV6-5 and TRBJ1-5; 10 bases map to TRBD1. The CDR3 sequence is 14 residues long. V lost 3 bases, J lost 6 bases, and 2 bases stayed unmatched. Germline CDR1 MNHEY, CDR2 SVGAGI. The CDR3 bases are TGTGCCAGCAGTTATGACAGGGGGCGTCAGCCCCAGCATTTT. This gives the protein CASSYDRGRQPQHF.

The chain carries TRBV27 and TRBJ2-1, with D maybe TRBD2 (6 bases). Trimming pared 5 bases from V and 5 bases from J, leaving 16 bases between. Per the germline V gene, CDR1 is MNHEY and CDR2 is SMNVEV (reference sequence). This CDR3 spans 15 amino acids. The CDR3 protein is CASSRSSVLNNEQFF. The CDR3 nucleotides read TGTGCCAGCAGTCGTTCTAGCGTACTCAACAATGAGCAGTTCTTC.

The sample holds one count of this clone. The chain employs TRBV29-1 and TRBJ1-1, with 8 bases fitting TRBD1. In germline, CDR1 is SQVTM, CDR2 ANQGSEA. V lost 3 bases and J lost 0; bases outside the gene matches: 9. The CDR3 covers 16 residues. CDR3 nucleotides: TGCAGCGTTGAGTGCAGGGGGCTAGGCATGAACACTGAAGCTTTCTTT. It is translated as CSVECRGLGMNTEAFF.

J is TRBJ2-2 and V is TRBV5-1; 7 nucleotides line up with TRBD1. The V and J ends lost 7 bases and 4 bases, in that order; junction bases with no gene match: 4. This CDR3 is 13 amino acids long. Germline V gene sequence: CDR1 SGHRS, CDR2 YFSETQ. The DNA for the CDR3 is TGCGCCAGCGGAAGGGACAGCACCGGGGAGCTGTTTTTT. Protein product: CASGRDSTGELFF. Full variable domain (outside the CDR3, taken from reference TRBV5-1 and TRBJ2-2): KAGVTQTPRYLIKTRGQQVTLSCSPISGHRSVSWYQQTPGQGLQFLFEYFSETQRNKGNFPGRFSGRQFSNSRSEMNVSTLELGDSALYLCASGRDSTGELFFGEGSRLTVL.

This rearrangement joins TRBV28 to TRBJ2-7, with TRBD1 identical over 8 bases. CDR3 length: 13 amino acids. Looked up from germline, CDR1 is MDHEN and CDR2 is SYDVKM. The V segment lost 5 bases and the J segment 3 bases; nucleotides outside the gene matches: 3. The CDR3 DNA is TGTGCCAGCAGTCCGACAGGGGTCTACGAGCAGTACTTC. Its protein is CASSPTGVYEQYF.

The chain has TRBV2 and TRBJ2-4; maybe TRBD1 (5 bases). The CDR3 runs to 16 residues. V gave up 8 bases and J gave up 0 bases, with 17 bases separating them. Germline V CDR1 and CDR2: SNHLY, FYNNEI. The CDR3 DNA reads as TGTGCCAGCCGACCACTGACAGCCGAAGCCAAAAACATTCAGTACTTC. It translates to CASRPLTAEAKNIQYF.